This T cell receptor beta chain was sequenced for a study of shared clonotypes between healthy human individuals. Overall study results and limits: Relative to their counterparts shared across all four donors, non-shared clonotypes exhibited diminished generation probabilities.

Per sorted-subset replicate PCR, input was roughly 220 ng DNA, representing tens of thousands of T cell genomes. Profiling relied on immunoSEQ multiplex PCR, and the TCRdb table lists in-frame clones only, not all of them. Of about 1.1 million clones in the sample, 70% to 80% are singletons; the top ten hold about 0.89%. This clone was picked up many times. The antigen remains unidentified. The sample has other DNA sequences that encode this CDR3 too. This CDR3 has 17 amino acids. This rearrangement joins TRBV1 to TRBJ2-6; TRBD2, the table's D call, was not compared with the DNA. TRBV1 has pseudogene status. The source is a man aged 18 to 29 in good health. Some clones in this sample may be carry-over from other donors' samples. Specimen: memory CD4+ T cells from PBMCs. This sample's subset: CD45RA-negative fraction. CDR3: CTSRRGAGSSGANVLTF. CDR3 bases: TGCACCAGCAGACGGGGAGCGGGGAGCTCTGGGGCCAACGTCCTGACTTTC.